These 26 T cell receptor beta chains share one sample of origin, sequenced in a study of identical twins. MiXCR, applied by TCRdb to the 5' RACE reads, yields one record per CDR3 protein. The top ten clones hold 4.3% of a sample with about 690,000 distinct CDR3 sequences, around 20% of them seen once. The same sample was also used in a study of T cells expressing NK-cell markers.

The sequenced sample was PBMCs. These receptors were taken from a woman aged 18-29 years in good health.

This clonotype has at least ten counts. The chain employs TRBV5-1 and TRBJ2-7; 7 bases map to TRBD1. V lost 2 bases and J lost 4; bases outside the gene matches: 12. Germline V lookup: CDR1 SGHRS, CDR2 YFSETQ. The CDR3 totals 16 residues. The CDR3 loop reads CASSLGPWTGAYEQYF. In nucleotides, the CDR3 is TGCGCCAGCAGCTTAGGCCCCTGGACAGGAGCATACGAGCAGTACTTC.

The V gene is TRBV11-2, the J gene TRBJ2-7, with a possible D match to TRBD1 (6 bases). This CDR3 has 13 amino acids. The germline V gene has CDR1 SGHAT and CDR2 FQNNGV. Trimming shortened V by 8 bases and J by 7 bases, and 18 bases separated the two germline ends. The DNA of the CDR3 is TGTGCCAGCGTACCAGGGACATCCTCGGAGCAGTACTTC. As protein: CASVPGTSSEQYF.

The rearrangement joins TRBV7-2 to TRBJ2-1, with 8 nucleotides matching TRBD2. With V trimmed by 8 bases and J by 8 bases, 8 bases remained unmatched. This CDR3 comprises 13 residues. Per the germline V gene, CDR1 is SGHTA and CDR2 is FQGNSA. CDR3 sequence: CASWGTRRYEQFF. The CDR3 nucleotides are TGTGCCAGCTGGGGGACTAGAAGGTATGAGCAGTTCTTC. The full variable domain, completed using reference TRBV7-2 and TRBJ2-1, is GAGVSQSPSNKVTEKGKDVELRCDPISGHTALYWYRQSLGQGLEFLIYFQGNSAPDKSGLPSDRFSAERTGGSVSTLTIQRTQQEDSAVYLCASWGTRRYEQFFGPGTRLTVL.

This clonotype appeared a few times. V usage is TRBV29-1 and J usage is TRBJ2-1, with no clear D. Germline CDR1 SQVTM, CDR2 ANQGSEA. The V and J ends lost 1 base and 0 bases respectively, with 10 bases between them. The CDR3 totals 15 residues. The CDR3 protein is CSVEGLVGSYNEQFF. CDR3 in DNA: TGCAGCGTTGAAGGGCTAGTCGGCTCCTACAATGAGCAGTTCTTC.

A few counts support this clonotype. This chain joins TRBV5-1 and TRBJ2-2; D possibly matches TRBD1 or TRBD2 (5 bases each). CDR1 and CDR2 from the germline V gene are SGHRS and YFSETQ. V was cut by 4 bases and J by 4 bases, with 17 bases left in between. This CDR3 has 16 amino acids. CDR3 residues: CASSLYPGRGTGELFF. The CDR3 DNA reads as TGCGCCAGCAGCCTATACCCGGGACGGGGCACCGGGGAGCTGTTTTTT.

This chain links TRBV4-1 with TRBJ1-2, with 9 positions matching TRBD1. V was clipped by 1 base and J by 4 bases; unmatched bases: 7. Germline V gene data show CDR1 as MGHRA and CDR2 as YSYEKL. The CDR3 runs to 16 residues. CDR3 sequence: CASSQVPTGGSYGYTF. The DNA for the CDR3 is TGCGCCAGCAGCCAAGTCCCGACAGGGGGAAGCTATGGCTACACCTTC.

As DNA, the CDR3 is TGCGCCAGCAGCTTACAGATTTCAGAGACCCAGTACTTC. Its translation is CASSLQISETQYF. The chain combines TRBV5-1 with TRBJ2-5; no firm D call. The V gene lost 2 bases and the J gene lost 4 bases, with 9 bases spanning the gap. Germline loops: CDR1 SGHRS, CDR2 YFSETQ. There are 13 residues in the CDR3.

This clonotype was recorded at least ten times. CDR3 region: CASSYGGAHEQYF. The CDR3 region has the DNA TGTGCCAGCAGTTACGGGGGGGCCCACGAGCAGTACTTC. This rearrangement joins TRBV6-5 to TRBJ2-7, with a tentative D call TRBD2 (7 bases). Germline lookup yields CDR1 MNHEY and CDR2 SVGAGI. V lost 2 bases to trimming and J lost 5 bases, with 10 bases between them. The CDR3 sequence is 13 residues long.

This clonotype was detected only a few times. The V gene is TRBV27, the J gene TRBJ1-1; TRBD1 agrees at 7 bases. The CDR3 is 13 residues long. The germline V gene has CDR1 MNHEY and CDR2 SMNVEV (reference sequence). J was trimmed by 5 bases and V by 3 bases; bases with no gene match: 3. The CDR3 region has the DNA TGTGCCAGCAGTTTCGCGGGACAGACTGAAGCTTTCTTT. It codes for CASSFAGQTEAFF.

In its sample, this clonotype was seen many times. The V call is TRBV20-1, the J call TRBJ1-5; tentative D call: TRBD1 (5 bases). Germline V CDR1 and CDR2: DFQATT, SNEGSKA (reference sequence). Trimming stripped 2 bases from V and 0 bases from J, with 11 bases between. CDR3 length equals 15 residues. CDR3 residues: CSARPWDGSNQPQHF. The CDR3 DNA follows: TGCAGTGCTAGACCATGGGACGGTAGCAATCAGCCCCAGCATTTT.

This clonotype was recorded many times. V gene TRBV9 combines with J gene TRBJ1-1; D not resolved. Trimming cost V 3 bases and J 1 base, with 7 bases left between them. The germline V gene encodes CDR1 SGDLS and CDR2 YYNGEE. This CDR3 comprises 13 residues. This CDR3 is CASSGWENTEAFF. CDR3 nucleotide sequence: TGTGCCAGCAGCGGTTGGGAGAACACTGAAGCTTTCTTT.

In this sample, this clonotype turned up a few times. CDR3 in amino acids: CASSLGSPRSGYGYTF. In DNA, the CDR3 is TGCGCCAGCAGCTTAGGATCTCCCCGTTCGGGCTATGGCTACACCTTC. The chain uses TRBV5-1 and TRBJ1-2; D unclear. Trimming removed 2 bases from V and 4 bases from J, with 18 bases in between. CDR1 SGHRS and CDR2 YFSETQ come from the germline V gene. The CDR3 sequence is 16 residues long.

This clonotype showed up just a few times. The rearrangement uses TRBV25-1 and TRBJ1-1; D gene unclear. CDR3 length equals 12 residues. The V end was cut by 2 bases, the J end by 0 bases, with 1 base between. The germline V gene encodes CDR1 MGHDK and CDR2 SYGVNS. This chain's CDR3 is CASSEMNTEAFF. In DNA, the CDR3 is TGTGCCAGCAGTGAAATGAACACTGAAGCTTTCTTT.

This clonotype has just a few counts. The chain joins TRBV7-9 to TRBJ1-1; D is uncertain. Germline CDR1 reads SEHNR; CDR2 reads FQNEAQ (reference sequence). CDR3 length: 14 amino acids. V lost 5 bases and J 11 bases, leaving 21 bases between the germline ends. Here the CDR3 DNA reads TGTGCCAGCAGCCTGACGGCCTCGGTGGTAGGGGCTTTCTTT. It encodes CASSLTASVVGAFF. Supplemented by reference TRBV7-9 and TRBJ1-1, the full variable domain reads DTGVSQNPRHKITKRGQNVTFRCDPISEHNRLYWYRQTLGQGPEFLTYFQNEAQLEKSRLLSDRFSAERPKGSFSTLEIQRTEQGDSAMYLCASSLTASVVGAFFGQGTRLTVV.

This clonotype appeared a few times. The CDR3 DNA sequence: TGTGCCAGCACTCGGTCCACTGAGAATAATGAGCAGTTCTTC. It translates to CASTRSTENNEQFF. This rearrangement joins TRBV12-3 or TRBV12-4 to TRBJ2-1; D call uncertain. Trimming removed 7 bases at V and 7 bases at J, with 17 bases between. The CDR3 is made up of 14 amino acids.

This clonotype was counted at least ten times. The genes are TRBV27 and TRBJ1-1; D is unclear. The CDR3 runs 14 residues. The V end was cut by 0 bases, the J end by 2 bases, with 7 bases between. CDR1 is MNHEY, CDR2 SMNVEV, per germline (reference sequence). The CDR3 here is CASSLSAANTEAFF. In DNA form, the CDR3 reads TGTGCCAGCAGTTTATCGGCAGCCAACACTGAAGCTTTCTTT.

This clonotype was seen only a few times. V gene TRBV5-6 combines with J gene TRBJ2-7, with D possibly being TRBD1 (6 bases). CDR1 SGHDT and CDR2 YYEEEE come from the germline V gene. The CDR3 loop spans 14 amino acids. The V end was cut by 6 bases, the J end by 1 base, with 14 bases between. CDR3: CASTKGGNSYEQYF. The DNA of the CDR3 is TGTGCCAGCACCAAAGGGGGAAATTCCTACGAGCAGTACTTC.

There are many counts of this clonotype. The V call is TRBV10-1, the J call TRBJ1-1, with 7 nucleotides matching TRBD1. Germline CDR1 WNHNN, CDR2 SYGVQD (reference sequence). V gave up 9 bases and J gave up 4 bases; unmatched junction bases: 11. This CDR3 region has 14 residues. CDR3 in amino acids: CASRTDRASTEAFF. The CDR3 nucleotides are TGCGCCAGTCGGACCGACAGGGCGAGCACTGAAGCTTTCTTT.

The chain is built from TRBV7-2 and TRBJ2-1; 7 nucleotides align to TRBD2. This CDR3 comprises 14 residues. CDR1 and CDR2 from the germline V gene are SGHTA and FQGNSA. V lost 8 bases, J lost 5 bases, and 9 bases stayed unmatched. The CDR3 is CASQNSAGDNEQFF. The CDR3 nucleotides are TGTGCCAGCCAAAATTCGGCGGGAGACAATGAGCAGTTCTTC.

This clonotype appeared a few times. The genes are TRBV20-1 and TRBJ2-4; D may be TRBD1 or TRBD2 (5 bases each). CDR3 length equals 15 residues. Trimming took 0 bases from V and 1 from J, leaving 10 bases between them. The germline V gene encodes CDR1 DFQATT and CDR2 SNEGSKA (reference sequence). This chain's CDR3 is CSAREPGAAKNIQYF. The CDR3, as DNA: TGCAGTGCTAGAGAGCCCGGGGCCGCCAAAAACATTCAGTACTTC.

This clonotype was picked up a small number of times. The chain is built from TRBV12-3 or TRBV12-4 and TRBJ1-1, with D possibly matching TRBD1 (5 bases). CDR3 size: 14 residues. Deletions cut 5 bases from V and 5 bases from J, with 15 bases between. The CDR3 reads CASSRLSGGTEAFF. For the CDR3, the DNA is TGTGCCAGCAGTCGCCTTAGCGGGGGAACTGAAGCTTTCTTT.

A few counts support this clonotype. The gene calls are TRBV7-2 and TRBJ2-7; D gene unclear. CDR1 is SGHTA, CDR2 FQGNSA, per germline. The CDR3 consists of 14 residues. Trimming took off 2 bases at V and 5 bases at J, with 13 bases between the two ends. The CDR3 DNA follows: TGTGCCAGCAGCTTAAGAGGACCGCGCCACGAGCAGTACTTC. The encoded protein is CASSLRGPRHEQYF.

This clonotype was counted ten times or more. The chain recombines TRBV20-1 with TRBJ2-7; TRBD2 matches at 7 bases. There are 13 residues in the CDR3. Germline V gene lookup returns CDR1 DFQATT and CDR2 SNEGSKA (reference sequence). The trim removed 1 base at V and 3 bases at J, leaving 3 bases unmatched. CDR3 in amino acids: CSARVAGVYEQYF. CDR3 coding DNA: TGCAGTGCTAGAGTTGCGGGAGTCTACGAGCAGTACTTC.

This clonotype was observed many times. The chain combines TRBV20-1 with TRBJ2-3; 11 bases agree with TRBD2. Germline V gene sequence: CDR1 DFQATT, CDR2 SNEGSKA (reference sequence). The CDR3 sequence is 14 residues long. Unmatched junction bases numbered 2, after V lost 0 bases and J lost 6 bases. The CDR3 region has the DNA TGCAGTGCTAGAGATAGCGGGGGGGCGGATACGCAGTATTTT. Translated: CSARDSGGADTQYF.

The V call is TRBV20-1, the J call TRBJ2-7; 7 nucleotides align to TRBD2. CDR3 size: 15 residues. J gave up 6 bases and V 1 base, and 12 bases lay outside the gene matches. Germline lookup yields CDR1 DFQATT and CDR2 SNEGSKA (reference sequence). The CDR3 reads CSARGKAGSGSEQYF. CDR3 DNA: TGCAGTGCTAGAGGTAAAGCGGGATCCGGCTCCGAGCAGTACTTC.

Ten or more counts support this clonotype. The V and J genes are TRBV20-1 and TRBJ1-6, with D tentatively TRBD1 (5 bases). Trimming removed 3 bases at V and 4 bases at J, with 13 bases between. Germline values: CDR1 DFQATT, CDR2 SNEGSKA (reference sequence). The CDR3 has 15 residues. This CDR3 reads CSASGAGPYNSPLHF. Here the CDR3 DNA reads TGCAGTGCTAGTGGGGCAGGCCCGTATAATTCACCCCTCCACTTT.